One and the same sample provided the 30 T cell receptor beta chains below, sequenced in a study of blood T cells in healthy people across ages. A J-beta primer mix and a sample-barcoded 5' primer were used in a second PCR of roughly 7 to 12 cycles. TCRdb analysed the 5' RACE reads with MiXCR anew, one entry per CDR3 protein. The data hold about 970,000 distinct CDR3 sequences, with roughly 50% observed a single time. The sequencing input was blood. All receptors come from a woman aged 60-75 years in good health.

The chain employs TRBV29-1 and TRBJ2-5; 11 bases match TRBD1. The J segment lost 7 bases and the V segment lost 4 bases, leaving 2 bases of the junction unmatched. Germline V lookup: CDR1 SQVTM, CDR2 ANQGSEA. This CDR3 is built from 12 residues. The CDR3 sequence: CSVAGTGGTQYF. CDR3 nucleotide sequence: TGCAGCGTTGCCGGGACAGGGGGGACCCAGTACTTC.

The chain recombines TRBV6-2 or TRBV6-3 with TRBJ2-7; D is ambiguous. Germline V gives CDR1 MNHEY, CDR2 SVGEGT. Between the trimmed V and J ends, which lost 10 bases and 2 bases, there was a span of 12 bases. The CDR3 spans 12 residues. This chain's CDR3 is CATRGLTYEQYF. The CDR3 coding sequence is TGTGCCACTAGAGGCCTCACCTACGAGCAGTACTTC.

As concerns this clonotype: This clone may be a read error of a much larger clone one base away. The V call is TRBV9, the J call TRBJ2-5, with D possibly being TRBD1 (5 bases). TRBJ2-7 explains the end of the DNA better; the J call may be wrong. There are 12 residues in the CDR3. Germline values: CDR1 SGDLS, CDR2 YYNGEE. The chain's CDR3 is CVSSVGLGEQYF. CDR3 bases: TGTGTCAGCAGCGTGGGGCTTGGCGAGCAGTACTTC.

The table lists this clonotype with a count of one. The chain links TRBV20-1 to TRBJ2-3; 8 positions match TRBD2. With 1 base clipped from V and 5 bases from J, the junction kept 8 bases outside the gene matches. This CDR3 has 15 amino acids. Germline loops: CDR1 DFQATT, CDR2 SNEGSKA (reference sequence). CDR3 DNA: TGCAGTGCTAGAGGAGAAGCGGGAGTCGGAGATACGCAGTATTTT. Residues: CSARGEAGVGDTQYF.

The J gene is TRBJ2-7, the V gene TRBV2, with D unresolved. Germline loops: CDR1 SNHLY, CDR2 FYNNEI. V lost 5 bases and J 2 bases, leaving 10 bases between the germline ends. The CDR3 length is 13 residues. The CDR3 here is CASSYDVPYEQYF. DNA of the CDR3: TGTGCCAGCAGTTACGACGTCCCCTACGAGCAGTACTTC.

V is TRBV10-1 and J is TRBJ2-3, with 11 bases fitting TRBD2. V was pared by 0 bases and J by 5 bases, with 7 bases of the junction left unmatched. The CDR3 is 17 residues long. The germline V gene encodes CDR1 WNHNN and CDR2 SYGVQD (reference sequence). This chain's CDR3 is CASSESRASGRIDTQYF. The CDR3 DNA sequence: TGCGCCAGCAGTGAGTCGAGGGCTAGCGGGAGGATAGATACGCAGTATTTT.

This clonotype turned up a few times. V usage is TRBV20-1 and J usage is TRBJ2-1, with 10 bases aligning to TRBD2. This CDR3 region has 16 residues. Germline CDR1 DFQATT, CDR2 SNEGSKA (reference sequence). CDR3 residues: CSPWGSSGSFYNEQFF. As DNA, the CDR3 is TGCAGCCCCTGGGGATCTAGCGGGAGTTTCTACAATGAGCAGTTCTTC.

V and J are TRBV29-1 and TRBJ1-1, with D possibly being TRBD1 (5 bases). The germline V gene encodes CDR1 SQVTM and CDR2 ANQGSEA. The CDR3 is 12 amino acids. V shed 4 bases and J shed 5 bases, with 11 bases lying between them. In DNA, the CDR3 is TGCAGCGTTGGCGGGGGAGGTACTGAAGCTTTCTTT. It is translated as CSVGGGGTEAFF.

This clonotype came up a few times. V is TRBV7-9 and J is TRBJ2-1; 9 nucleotides agree with TRBD2. This CDR3 region has 15 residues. Germline V gives CDR1 SEHNR, CDR2 FQNEAQ (reference sequence). Trimming took 1 base from V and 8 from J; bases not matched to a gene: 6. CDR3 sequence reads: CASSLVPAGGYEQFF. The CDR3 DNA reads TGTGCCAGCAGCTTAGTCCCAGCGGGAGGCTATGAGCAGTTCTTC.

The chain combines TRBV27 with TRBJ1-2, with TRBD1 identical over 8 bases. Trimming took 0 bases from V and 5 from J; bases not matched to a gene: 5. The CDR3 contains 15 residues. Germline loops: CDR1 MNHEY, CDR2 SMNVEV (reference sequence). The CDR3 nucleotides are TGTGCCAGCAGTTTATCGGGGGACAGGATATATGGCTACACCTTC. Translated, it gives CASSLSGDRIYGYTF.

The sample holds a few counts of this clonotype. The chain carries TRBV28 and TRBJ2-1; D uncertain. CDR3 size: 13 residues. V was cut by 1 base and J by 8 bases, with 9 bases left in between. The germline V gene has CDR1 MDHEN and CDR2 SYDVKM. CDR3 region: CASSLSDTYEQFF. CDR3 DNA: TGTGCCAGCAGTTTATCCGACACCTATGAGCAGTTCTTC.

V gene TRBV20-1 combines with J gene TRBJ1-2; D perhaps matches TRBD1 (5 bases). The CDR3 totals 14 residues. V was pared by 0 bases and J by 7 bases, with 15 bases between. Looked up from germline, CDR1 is DFQATT and CDR2 is SNEGSKA (reference sequence). The CDR3 DNA reads TGCAGTGCTAGAGAAGAGCAGGGTGGTGGTGGCTACACCTTC. It encodes CSAREEQGGGGYTF.

V is TRBV12-3 or TRBV12-4 and J is TRBJ2-7; TRBD1 matches at 8 bases. J lost 7 bases, V lost 2 bases, and 7 bases had no gene match. The CDR3 runs 14 residues. Here the CDR3 reads CASSLRQGAQEQYF. CDR3 DNA: TGTGCCAGCAGTTTAAGGCAGGGGGCGCAGGAGCAGTACTTC.

This clonotype turned up a few times. CDR3 nucleotide sequence: TGTGCCACCAGTGAGGGCAGGGTTAAGACCCAGTACTTC. Protein: CATSEGRVKTQYF. This chain connects TRBV24-1 to TRBJ2-4; tentative D call: TRBD1 (5 bases). The DNA end is more similar to TRBJ2-5, so the J call may be wrong. The CDR3 has 13 residues. Germline-derived CDR1 and CDR2 are KGHDR and SFDVKD.

The V call is TRBV20-1, the J call TRBJ2-7; D is possibly TRBD1 (5 bases). CDR1 and CDR2 from the germline V gene are DFQATT and SNEGSKA (reference sequence). Trimming took 6 bases from V and 3 from J, leaving 12 bases between them. There are 12 residues in the CDR3. CDR3 bases: TGCAGTGCCAGGGTATGGGACTACGAGCAGTACTTC. Its translation is CSARVWDYEQYF.

The chain uses TRBV2 and TRBJ1-2; D might be TRBD1 (5 bases). Germline CDR1 SNHLY, CDR2 FYNNEI. CDR3 length: 13 residues. The ends were cut back, 7 bases at V and 8 bases at J, with 17 bases in the middle. CDR3 sequence reads: CASTTGTVRGYTF. CDR3 in DNA: TGTGCCAGCACCACCGGGACGGTGAGAGGCTACACCTTC.

This chain connects TRBV2 to TRBJ2-7; 8 nucleotides match TRBD2. J gave up 4 bases and V 5 bases, and 10 bases lay outside the gene matches. The germline gives CDR1 SNHLY, CDR2 FYNNEI. The CDR3 spans 15 residues. CDR3 sequence reads: CASSPSTSAIYEQYF. DNA for the CDR3: TGTGCCAGCAGTCCCTCGACTAGCGCGATTTACGAGCAGTACTTC.

The rearrangement joins TRBV27 to TRBJ2-7; 9 bases agree with TRBD2. Germline V gene lookup returns CDR1 MNHEY and CDR2 SMNVEV (reference sequence). CDR3 length: 16 amino acids. V trimming: 1 base; J trimming: 3 bases; junction bases outside the gene matches: 7. CDR3 DNA sequence: TGTGCCAGCAGTTTATGGGCGGCGGGAGGGGGCTACGAGCAGTACTTC. It yields the protein CASSLWAAGGGYEQYF.

The chain recombines TRBV7-9 with TRBJ2-7; the match to TRBD1 covers 10 bases. This CDR3 region has 15 residues. CDR1 and CDR2 (germline): SEHNR, FQNEAQ (reference sequence). Germline trimming cut 5 bases from V and 3 bases from J; bases unmatched to any gene: 7. The CDR3 loop reads CASSADRGNHYEQYF. CDR3 coding DNA: TGTGCCAGCAGCGCGGACAGGGGGAACCACTACGAGCAGTACTTC.

This clonotype was recorded a few times. This sequence joins TRBV11-2 and TRBJ2-1, with TRBD2 matching over 9 bases. Germline V lookup: CDR1 SGHAT, CDR2 FQNNGV. CDR3 size: 15 residues. V was pared by 5 bases and J by 7 bases, with 9 bases of the junction left unmatched. The CDR3 region is CASSLVPLAGNEQFF. The CDR3 region has the DNA TGTGCCAGCAGCCTCGTTCCACTAGCGGGTAATGAGCAGTTCTTC.

The chain couples TRBV20-1 to TRBJ2-3; D ambiguous. Germline CDR1 DFQATT, CDR2 SNEGSKA (reference sequence). V lost 1 base, J lost 2 bases, and 7 bases lay in between. CDR3 length: 13 amino acids. CDR3 residues: CSARGEITDTQYF. In nucleotides, the CDR3 is TGCAGTGCTAGAGGGGAAATCACAGATACGCAGTATTTT.

This chain joins TRBV20-1 and TRBJ1-5; D call uncertain. Trimming cost V 3 bases and J 2 bases, with 5 bases left between them. The CDR3 is 12 residues long. The germline CDR1 and CDR2 sequences are DFQATT and SNEGSKA (reference sequence). The CDR3 region has the DNA TGCAGTGCTAGGATGCGCAATCAGCCCCAGCATTTT. Protein: CSARMRNQPQHF.

The chain carries TRBV7-7 and TRBJ2-5, with a possible D match to TRBD1 (6 bases). In germline, CDR1 is SSHAT, CDR2 FNYEAQ (reference sequence). The germline V and J ends were trimmed by 5 bases and 1 base, with 14 bases remaining between them. The CDR3 runs to 15 residues. DNA for the CDR3: TGTGCCAGCAGCCAGCACCGGACAGCCCAAGAGACCCAGTACTTC. Protein: CASSQHRTAQETQYF.

The genes are TRBV15 and TRBJ2-5, with D possibly matching TRBD1 (6 bases). The J call is uncertain, as TRBJ2-7 better fits the DNA end. CDR1 and CDR2 from the germline V gene are LNHNV and YYDKDF (reference sequence). The length of the CDR3 is 14 residues. This chain's CDR3 is CATSSPGHRNEQYF. The CDR3 DNA reads TGTGCCACCAGCTCTCCGGGACATAGGAACGAGCAGTACTTC.

The rearrangement joins TRBV10-3 to TRBJ2-1; 10 nucleotides line up with TRBD1. CDR1 and CDR2 from the germline V gene are ENHRY and SYGVKD. Trimming took 8 bases from V and 2 from J; bases not matched to a gene: 0. This CDR3 is 13 amino acids long. CDR3 loop: CAIGQGAYNEQFF. CDR3 coding DNA: TGTGCCATCGGACAGGGGGCCTACAATGAGCAGTTCTTC.

The V gene is TRBV18, the J gene TRBJ2-7; D possibly corresponds to TRBD1 (6 bases). The germline V gene has CDR1 KGHSH and CDR2 LQKENI. This CDR3 spans 16 amino acids. V lost 1 base to trimming and J lost 2 bases, with 15 bases between them. The CDR3 reads CASSPQGVRNPYEQYF. The CDR3, as DNA: TGTGCCAGCTCACCACAGGGGGTCCGTAATCCCTACGAGCAGTACTTC.

This chain uses TRBV10-3 with TRBJ1-2; no firm D call. V was shortened by 3 bases and J by 2 bases, with 7 bases between the two germline ends. The germline V gene encodes CDR1 ENHRY and CDR2 SYGVKD. There are 13 residues in the CDR3. This CDR3 is CAISEDGNYGYTF. In nucleotides, the CDR3 is TGTGCCATCAGTGAAGACGGCAACTATGGCTACACCTTC.

This clonotype was seen more than once but under ten times. This chain joins TRBV20-1 and TRBJ1-5, with D tentatively TRBD1 (6 bases). The CDR3 is 14 amino acids. Trimming took off 6 bases at V and 2 bases at J, with 14 bases between the two ends. CDR1 is DFQATT, CDR2 SNEGSKA, per germline (reference sequence). DNA of the CDR3: TGCAGTGCCAAAATACAGGGTGGCAATCAGCCCCAGCATTTT. Encoded protein: CSAKIQGGNQPQHF.

This chain uses TRBV5-6 with TRBJ2-5; perhaps TRBD2 as D (5 bases). V lost 4 bases and J 5 bases, leaving 15 bases between the germline ends. Germline V gene sequence: CDR1 SGHDT, CDR2 YYEEEE. This CDR3 spans 14 amino acids. This CDR3 reads CASSVQGPGETQYF. The CDR3 DNA sequence: TGTGCCAGCAGCGTTCAAGGACCGGGGGAGACCCAGTACTTC.

In this sample, this clonotype turned up a few times. The chain couples TRBV5-1 to TRBJ2-3; tentative D call: TRBD1 (6 bases). Trimming removed 3 bases at V and 1 base at J, with 15 bases between. The CDR3 loop spans 16 amino acids. Germline CDR1 SGHRS, CDR2 YFSETQ. The CDR3 is CASSSAMGQRTDTQYF. The CDR3 DNA reads TGCGCCAGCAGCTCGGCAATGGGACAACGCACAGATACGCAGTATTTT.